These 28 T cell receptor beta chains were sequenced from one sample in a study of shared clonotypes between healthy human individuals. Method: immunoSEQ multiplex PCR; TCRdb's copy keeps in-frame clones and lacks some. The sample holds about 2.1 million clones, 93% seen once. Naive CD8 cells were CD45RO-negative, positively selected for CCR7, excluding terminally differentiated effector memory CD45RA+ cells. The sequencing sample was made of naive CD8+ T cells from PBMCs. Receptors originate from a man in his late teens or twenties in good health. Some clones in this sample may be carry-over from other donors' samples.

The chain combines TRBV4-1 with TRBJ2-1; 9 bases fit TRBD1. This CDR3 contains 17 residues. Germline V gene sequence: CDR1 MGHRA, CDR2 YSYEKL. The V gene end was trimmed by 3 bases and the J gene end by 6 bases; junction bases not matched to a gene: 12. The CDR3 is CASSHHWNRDRVNEQFF. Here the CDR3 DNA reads TGCGCCAGCAGCCACCACTGGAACCGGGACAGGGTCAATGAGCAGTTCTTC.

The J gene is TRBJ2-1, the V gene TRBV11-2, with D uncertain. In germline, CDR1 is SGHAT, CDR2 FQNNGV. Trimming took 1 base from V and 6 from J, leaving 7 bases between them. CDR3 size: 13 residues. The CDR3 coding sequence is TGTGCCAGCAGCTTAGTGGGTGGCAATGAGCAGTTCTTC. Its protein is CASSLVGGNEQFF.

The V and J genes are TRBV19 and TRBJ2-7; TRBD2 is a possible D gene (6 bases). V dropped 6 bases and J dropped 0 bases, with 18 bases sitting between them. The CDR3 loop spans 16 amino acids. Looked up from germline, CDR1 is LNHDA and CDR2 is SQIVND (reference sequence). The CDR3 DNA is TGTGCCAGTAGCACCACGCTAGCGTTAGACTCCTACGAGCAGTACTTC. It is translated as CASSTTLALDSYEQYF.

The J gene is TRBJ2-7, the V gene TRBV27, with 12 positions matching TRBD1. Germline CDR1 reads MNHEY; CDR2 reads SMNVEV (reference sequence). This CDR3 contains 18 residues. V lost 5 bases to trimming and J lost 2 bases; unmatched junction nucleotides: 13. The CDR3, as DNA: TGTGCCAGCAGTCGCCGGGACAGGGGGCTTGGAGTAACCTACGAGCAGTACTTC. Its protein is CASSRRDRGLGVTYEQYF.

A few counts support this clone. The CDR3 reads CASSPLEELFF. DNA for the CDR3: TGTGCCAGCAGCCCACTGGAGGAGCTGTTTTTT. This rearrangement joins TRBV7-9 to TRBJ2-2, with D uncertain. V dropped 5 bases and J dropped 10 bases, with 8 bases sitting between them. CDR1 and CDR2 (germline): SEHNR, FQNEAQ (reference sequence). This CDR3 region has 11 residues.

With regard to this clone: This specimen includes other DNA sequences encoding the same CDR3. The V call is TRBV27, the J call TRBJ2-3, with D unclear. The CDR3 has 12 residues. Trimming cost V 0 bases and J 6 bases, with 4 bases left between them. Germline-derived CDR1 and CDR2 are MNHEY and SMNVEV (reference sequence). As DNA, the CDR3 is TGTGCCAGCAGTTTATCCGGGGATACGCAGTATTTT. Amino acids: CASSLSGDTQYF.

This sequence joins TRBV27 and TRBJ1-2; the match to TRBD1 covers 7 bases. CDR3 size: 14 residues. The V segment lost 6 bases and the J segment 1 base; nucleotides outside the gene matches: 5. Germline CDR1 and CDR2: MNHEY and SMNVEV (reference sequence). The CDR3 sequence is CASSPGQNNYGYTF. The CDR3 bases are TGTGCCAGCAGCCCGGGACAGAATAACTATGGCTACACCTTC.

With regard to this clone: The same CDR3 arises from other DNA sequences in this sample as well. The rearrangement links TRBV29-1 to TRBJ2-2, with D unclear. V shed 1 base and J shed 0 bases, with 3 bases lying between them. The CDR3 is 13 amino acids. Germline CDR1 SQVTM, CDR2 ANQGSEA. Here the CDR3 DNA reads TGCAGCGTTGAAGCGCCGAACACCGGGGAGCTGTTTTTT. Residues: CSVEAPNTGELFF.

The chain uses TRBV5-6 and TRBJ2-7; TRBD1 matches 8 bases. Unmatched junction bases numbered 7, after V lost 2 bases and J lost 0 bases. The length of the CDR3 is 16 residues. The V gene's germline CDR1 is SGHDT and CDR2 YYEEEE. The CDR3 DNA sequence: TGTGCCAGCAGCTTAGGGCCAGGGGGCTTCTCCTACGAGCAGTACTTC. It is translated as CASSLGPGGFSYEQYF. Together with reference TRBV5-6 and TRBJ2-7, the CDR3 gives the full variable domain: DAGVTQSPTHLIKTRGQQVTLRCSPKSGHDTVSWYQQALGQGPQFIFQYYEEEERQRGNFPDRFSGHQFPNYSSELNVNALLLGDSALYLCASSLGPGGFSYEQYFGPGTRLTVT.

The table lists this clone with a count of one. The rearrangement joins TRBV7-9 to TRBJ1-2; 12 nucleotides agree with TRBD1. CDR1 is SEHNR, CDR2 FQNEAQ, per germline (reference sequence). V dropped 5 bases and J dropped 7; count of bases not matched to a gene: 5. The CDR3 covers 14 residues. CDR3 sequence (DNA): TGTGCCAGCAGCAGCGGGACAGGGGGCGGTGGCTACACCTTC. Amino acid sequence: CASSSGTGGGGYTF.

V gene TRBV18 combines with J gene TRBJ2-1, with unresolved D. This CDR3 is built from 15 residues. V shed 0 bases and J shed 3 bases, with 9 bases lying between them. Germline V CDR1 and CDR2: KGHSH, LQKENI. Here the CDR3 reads CASSPPTRLYNEQFF. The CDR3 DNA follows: TGTGCCAGCTCACCACCAACAAGACTCTACAATGAGCAGTTCTTC.

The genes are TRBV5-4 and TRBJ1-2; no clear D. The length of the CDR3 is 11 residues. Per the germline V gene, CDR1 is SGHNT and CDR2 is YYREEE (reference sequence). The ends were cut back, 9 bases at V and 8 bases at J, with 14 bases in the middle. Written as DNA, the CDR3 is TGTGCCACGGCCGGGGTAGGGGGCTACACCTTC. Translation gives CATAGVGGYTF. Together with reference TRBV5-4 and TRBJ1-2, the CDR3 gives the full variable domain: ETGVTQSPTHLIKTRGQQVTLRCSSQSGHNTVSWYQQALGQGPQFIFQYYREEENGRGNFPPRFSGLQFPNYSSELNVNALELDDSALYLCATAGVGGYTFGSGTRLTVV.

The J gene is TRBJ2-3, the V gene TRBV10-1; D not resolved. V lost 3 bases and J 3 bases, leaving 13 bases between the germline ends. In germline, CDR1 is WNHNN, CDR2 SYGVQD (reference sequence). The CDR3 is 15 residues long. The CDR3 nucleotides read TGCGCCAGCAGTGAATTGACATTGAGTACAGATACGCAGTATTTT. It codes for CASSELTLSTDTQYF.

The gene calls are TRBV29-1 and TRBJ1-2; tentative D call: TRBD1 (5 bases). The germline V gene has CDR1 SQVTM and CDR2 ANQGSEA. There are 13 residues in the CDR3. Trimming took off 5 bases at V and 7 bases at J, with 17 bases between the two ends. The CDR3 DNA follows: TGCAGCGTTCCCGGCGGGGACCTCCGTGGCTACACCTTC. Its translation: CSVPGGDLRGYTF.

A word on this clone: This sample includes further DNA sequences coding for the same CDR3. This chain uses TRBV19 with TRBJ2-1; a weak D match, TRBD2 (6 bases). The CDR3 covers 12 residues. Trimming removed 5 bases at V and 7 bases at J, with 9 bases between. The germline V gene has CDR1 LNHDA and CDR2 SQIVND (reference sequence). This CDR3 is CASSPGVNEQFF. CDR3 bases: TGTGCCAGTAGTCCGGGGGTGAATGAGCAGTTCTTC.

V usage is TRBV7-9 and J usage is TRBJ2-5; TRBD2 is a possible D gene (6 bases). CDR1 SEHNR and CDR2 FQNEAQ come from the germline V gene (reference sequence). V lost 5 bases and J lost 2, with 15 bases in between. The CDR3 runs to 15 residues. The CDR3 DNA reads TGTGCCAGCAGCCACTATCTGGACTATCAAGAGACCCAGTACTTC. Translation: CASSHYLDYQETQYF.

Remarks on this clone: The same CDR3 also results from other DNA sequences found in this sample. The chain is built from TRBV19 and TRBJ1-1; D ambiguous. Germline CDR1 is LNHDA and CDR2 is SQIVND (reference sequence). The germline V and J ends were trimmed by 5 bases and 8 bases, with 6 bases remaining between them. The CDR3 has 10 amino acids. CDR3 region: CASSGTEAFF. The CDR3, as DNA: TGTGCCAGTAGTGGAACAGAAGCTTTCTTT. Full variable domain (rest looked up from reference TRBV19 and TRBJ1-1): DGGITQSPKYLFRKEGQNVTLSCEQNLNHDAMYWYRQDPGQGLRLIYYSQIVNDFQKGDIAEGYSVSREKKESFPLTVTSAQKNPTAFYLCASSGTEAFFGQGTRLTVV.

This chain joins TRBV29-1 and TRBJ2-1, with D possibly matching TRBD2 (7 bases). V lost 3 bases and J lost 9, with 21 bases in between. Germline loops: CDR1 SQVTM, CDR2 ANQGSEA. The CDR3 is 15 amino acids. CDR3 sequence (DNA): TGCAGCGTTGAGGGGGGGCCCCGGCTCAGCGGTGAGCAGTTCTTC. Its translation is CSVEGGPRLSGEQFF.

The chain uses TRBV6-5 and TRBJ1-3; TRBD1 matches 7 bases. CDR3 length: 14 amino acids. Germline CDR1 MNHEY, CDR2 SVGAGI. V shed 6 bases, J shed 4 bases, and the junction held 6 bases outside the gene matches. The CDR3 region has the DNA TGTGCCAGCAGGCTAGGGGGCTCGGGAAACACCATATATTTT. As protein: CASRLGGSGNTIYF.

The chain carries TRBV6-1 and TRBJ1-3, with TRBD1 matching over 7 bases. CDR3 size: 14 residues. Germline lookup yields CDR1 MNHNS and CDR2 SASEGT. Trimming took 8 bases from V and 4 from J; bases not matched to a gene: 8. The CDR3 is CASSGQAEGNTIYF. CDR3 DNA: TGTGCCAGCTCAGGACAGGCCGAAGGAAACACCATATATTTT.

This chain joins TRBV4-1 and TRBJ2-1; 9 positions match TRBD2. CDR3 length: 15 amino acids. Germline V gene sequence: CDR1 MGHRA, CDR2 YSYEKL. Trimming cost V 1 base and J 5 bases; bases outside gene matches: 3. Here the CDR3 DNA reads TGCGCCAGCAGCCAAGGACTAGCGGCCAACAATGAGCAGTTCTTC. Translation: CASSQGLAANNEQFF.

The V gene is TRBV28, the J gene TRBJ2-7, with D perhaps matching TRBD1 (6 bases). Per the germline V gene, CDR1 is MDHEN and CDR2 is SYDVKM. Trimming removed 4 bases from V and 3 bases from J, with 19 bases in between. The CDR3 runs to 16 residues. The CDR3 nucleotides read TGTGCCAGCAGTTCGTTCGAACAGGGTCGGTTCTACGAGCAGTACTTC. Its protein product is CASSSFEQGRFYEQYF.

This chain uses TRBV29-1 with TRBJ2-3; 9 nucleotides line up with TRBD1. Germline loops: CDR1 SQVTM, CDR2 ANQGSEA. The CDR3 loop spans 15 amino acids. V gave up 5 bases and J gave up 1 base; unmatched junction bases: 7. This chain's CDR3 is CSVFGWDRGTDTQYF. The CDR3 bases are TGCAGCGTTTTTGGCTGGGACAGGGGCACAGATACGCAGTATTTT.

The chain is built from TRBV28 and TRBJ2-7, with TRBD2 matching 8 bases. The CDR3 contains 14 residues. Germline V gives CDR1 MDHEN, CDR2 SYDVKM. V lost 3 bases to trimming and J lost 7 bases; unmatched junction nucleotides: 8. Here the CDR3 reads CASSFGTGTREQYF. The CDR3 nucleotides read TGTGCCAGCAGTTTTGGAACGGGGACTAGGGAGCAGTACTTC.

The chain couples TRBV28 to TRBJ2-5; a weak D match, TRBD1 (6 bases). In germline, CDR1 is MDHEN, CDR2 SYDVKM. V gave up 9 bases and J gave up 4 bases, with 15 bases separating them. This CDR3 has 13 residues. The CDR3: CASIPGASETQYF. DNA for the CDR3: TGTGCCAGTATTCCAGGGGCATCAGAGACCCAGTACTTC.

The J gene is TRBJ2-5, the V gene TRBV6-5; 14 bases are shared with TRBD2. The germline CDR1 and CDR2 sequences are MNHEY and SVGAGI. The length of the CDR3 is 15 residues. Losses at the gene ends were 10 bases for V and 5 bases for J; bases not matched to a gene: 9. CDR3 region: CAISTSGRGGETQYF. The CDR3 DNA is TGTGCCATCTCGACTAGCGGGAGGGGGGGGGAGACCCAGTACTTC.

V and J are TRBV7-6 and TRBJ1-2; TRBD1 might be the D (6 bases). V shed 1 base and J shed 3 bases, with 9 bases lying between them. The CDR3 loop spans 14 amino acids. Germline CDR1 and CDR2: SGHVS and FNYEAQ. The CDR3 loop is CASSLEGGDYGYTF. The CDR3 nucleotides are TGTGCCAGCAGCTTAGAGGGGGGTGACTATGGCTACACCTTC.

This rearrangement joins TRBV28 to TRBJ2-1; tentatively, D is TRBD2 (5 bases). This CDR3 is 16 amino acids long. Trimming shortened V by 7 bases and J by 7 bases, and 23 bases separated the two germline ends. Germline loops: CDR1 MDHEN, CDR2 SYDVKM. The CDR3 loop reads CASKKPGEGRLNEQFF. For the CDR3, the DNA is TGTGCCAGCAAAAAACCTGGAGAGGGCCGCTTGAATGAGCAGTTCTTC.